The entry below gives a single TCR beta chain sequence along with its context. These data are taken from a study of control samples from healthy donors and cancer patients. Method: immunoSEQ multiplex PCR; TCRdb's copy keeps in-frame clones and lacks some. The data contain 90,000 to 110,000 clones, under 90% of them seen just once; the ten biggest clones take up around 13%. Germline CDR1 reads SGHNT; CDR2 reads YYREEE (reference sequence). Trimming at V came to 3 bases and at J to 8 bases, leaving 10 bases not matched to a gene. The CDR3 contains 15 residues. This chain connects TRBV5-4 to TRBJ2-1; 8 bases fit TRBD2. The sequencing input was blood. The TCR was taken from a woman aged 50 to 60 in good health. The CDR3 sequence is CASSSDSGSLDEQFF. In nucleotides, the CDR3 is TGTGCCAGCAGCTCTGACAGCGGGAGTTTGGATGAGCAGTTCTTC.